This T cell receptor (beta chain) derives from a study of cytomegalovirus exposure and HLA in healthy donors. CDR3 length: 15 residues. CDR1 and CDR2 from the germline V gene are SEHNR and FQNEAQ (reference sequence). The V and J ends lost 4 bases and 2 bases respectively, with 14 bases between them. Libraries were prepared by immunoSEQ multiplex PCR; TCRdb keeps only in-frame clonotypes and omits some of them. This table has tens of thousands of clones, about 92% appearing once. The chain employs TRBV7-9 and TRBJ1-2, with a possible D match to TRBD1 (6 bases). The TCR originated in a man aged 18 to 29 in good health and CMV-seronegative. Sequencing was performed on PBMCs. CDR3 DNA: TGTGCCAGCAGCTCCTGGGACAACCCGAACTATGGCTACACCTTC. Translation: CASSSWDNPNYGYTF. The whole variable domain, remainder taken from reference TRBV7-9 and TRBJ1-2, is DTGVSQNPRHKITKRGQNVTFRCDPISEHNRLYWYRQTLGQGPEFLTYFQNEAQLEKSRLLSDRFSAERPKGSFSTLEIQRTEQGDSAMYLCASSSWDNPNYGYTFGSGTRLTVV.